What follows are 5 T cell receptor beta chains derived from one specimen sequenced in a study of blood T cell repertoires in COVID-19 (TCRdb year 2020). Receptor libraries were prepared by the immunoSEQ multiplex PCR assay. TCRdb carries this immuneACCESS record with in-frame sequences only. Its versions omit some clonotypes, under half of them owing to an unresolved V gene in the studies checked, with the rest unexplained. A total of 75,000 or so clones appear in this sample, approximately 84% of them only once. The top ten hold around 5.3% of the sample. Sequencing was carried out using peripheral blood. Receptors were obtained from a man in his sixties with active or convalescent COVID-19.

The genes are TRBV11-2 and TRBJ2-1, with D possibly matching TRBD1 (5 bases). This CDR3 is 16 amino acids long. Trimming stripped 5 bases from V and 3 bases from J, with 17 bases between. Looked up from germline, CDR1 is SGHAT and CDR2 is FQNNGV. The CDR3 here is CASSPRRDPLYNEQFF. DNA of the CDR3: TGTGCCAGCAGCCCCCGCAGGGATCCCCTCTACAATGAGCAGTTCTTC.

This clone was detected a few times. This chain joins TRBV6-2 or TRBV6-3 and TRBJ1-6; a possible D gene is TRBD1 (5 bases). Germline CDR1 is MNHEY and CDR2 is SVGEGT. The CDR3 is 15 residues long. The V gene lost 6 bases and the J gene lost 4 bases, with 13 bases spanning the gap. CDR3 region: CASSPGGSYNSPLHF. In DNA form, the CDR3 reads TGTGCCAGCAGCCCCGGGGGGTCTTATAATTCACCCCTCCACTTT.

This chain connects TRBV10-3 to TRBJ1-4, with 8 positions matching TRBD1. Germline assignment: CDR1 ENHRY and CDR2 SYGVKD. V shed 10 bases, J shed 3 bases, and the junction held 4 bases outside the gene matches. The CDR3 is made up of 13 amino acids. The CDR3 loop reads CATQQGANEKLFF. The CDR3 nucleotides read TGTGCCACCCAACAGGGGGCTAATGAAAAACTGTTTTTT.

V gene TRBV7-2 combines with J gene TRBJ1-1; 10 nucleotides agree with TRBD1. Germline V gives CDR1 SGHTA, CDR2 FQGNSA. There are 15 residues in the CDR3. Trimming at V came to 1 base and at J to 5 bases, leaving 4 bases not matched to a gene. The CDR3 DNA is TGTGCCAGCAGCTTAGAGGGACAGGGGCAGACTGAAGCTTTCTTT. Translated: CASSLEGQGQTEAFF.

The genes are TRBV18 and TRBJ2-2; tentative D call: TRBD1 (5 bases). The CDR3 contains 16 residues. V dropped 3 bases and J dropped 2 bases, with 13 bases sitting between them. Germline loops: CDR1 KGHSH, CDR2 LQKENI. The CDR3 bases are TGTGCCAGCTCACCCCTGGACACGGCTAACACCGGGGAGCTGTTTTTT. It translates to CASSPLDTANTGELFF.